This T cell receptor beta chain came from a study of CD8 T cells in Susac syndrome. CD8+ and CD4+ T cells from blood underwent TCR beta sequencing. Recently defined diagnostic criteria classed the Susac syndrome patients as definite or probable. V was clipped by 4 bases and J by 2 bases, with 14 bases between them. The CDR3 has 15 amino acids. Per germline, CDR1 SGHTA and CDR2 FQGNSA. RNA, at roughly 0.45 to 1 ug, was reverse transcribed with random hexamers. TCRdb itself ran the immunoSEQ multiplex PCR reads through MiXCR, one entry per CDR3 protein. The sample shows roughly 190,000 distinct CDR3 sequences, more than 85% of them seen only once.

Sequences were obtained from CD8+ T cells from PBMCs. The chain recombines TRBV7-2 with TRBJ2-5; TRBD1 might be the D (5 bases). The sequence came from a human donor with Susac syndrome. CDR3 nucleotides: TGTGCCAGCAGCTCCCCAATGGACAAGCAAGAGACCCAGTACTTC. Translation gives CASSSPMDKQETQYF.